This entry features one TCR beta chain sequence. The target antigen is unknown. This specimen belongs to a study of shared clonotypes between healthy human individuals. Over several immunoSEQ plates, each subset's genomic DNA was distributed in even portions. The method was immunoSEQ multiplex PCR; TCRdb's version includes in-frame clones alone and lacks a portion of them. The profile shows approximately 2.4 million clones, approximately 94% of them singletons. Findings of the study overall: Clonotypes not shared had lower generation probabilities than those common to all four donors.

The CDR3 extends over 13 amino acids. Unmatched junction bases numbered 7, after V lost 3 bases and J lost 8 bases. CDR1 and CDR2 from the germline V gene are SGHKS and YYEKEE (reference sequence). CD4+ cell separation produced CD45RA+ naive and CD45RA-negative memory subsets. The source of this sequence is a man between 18 and 29 years old in good health. Sequencing was carried out using naive CD4+ T cells sorted from blood. The subset denotes: CD45RA+ positively selected. The gene calls are TRBV5-5 and TRBJ1-2; TRBD1 agrees at 7 bases. The CDR3 coding sequence is TGTGCCAGCAGCTATACGGGGACAGAAGGCTACACCTTC. It codes for CASSYTGTEGYTF.